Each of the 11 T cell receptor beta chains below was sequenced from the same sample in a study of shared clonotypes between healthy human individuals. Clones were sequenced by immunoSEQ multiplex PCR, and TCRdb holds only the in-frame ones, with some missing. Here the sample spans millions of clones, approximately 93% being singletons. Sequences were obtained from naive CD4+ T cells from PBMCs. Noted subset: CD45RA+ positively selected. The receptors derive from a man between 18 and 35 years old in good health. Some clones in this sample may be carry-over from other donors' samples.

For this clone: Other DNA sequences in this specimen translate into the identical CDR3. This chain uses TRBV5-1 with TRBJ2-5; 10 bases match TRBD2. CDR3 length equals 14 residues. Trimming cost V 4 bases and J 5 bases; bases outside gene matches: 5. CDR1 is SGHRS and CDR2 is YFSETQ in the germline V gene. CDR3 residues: CASSLGTSVETQYF. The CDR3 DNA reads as TGCGCCAGCAGCCTCGGGACTAGCGTCGAGACCCAGTACTTC.

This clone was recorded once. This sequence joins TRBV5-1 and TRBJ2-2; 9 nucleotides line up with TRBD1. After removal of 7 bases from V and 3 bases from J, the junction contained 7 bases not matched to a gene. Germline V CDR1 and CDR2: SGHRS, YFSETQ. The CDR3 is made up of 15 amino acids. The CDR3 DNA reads TGCGCCAGCCAAAACAGGGGGCGGGACACCGGGGAGCTGTTTTTT. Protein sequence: CASQNRGRDTGELFF.

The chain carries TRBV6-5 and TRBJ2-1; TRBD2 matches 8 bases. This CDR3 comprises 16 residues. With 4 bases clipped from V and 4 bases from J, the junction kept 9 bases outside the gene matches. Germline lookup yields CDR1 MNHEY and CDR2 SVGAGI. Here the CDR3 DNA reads TGTGCCAGCAGTTCCCTTGGGTTAGCGGGGTACAATGAGCAGTTCTTC. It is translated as CASSSLGLAGYNEQFF.

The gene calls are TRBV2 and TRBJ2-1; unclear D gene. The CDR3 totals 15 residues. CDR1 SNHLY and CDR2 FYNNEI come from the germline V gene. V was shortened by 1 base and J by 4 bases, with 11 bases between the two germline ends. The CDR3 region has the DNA TGTGCCAGCAGTGAAGGACACCCAGCATACAATGAGCAGTTCTTC. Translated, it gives CASSEGHPAYNEQFF.

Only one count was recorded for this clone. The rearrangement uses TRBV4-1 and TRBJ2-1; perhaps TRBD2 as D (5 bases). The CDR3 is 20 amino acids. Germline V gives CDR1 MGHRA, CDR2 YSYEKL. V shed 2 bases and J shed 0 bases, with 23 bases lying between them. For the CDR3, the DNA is TGCGCCAGCAGCCAACTAATTCTCAAACGAGCGGTTATCTCCTACAATGAGCAGTTCTTC. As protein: CASSQLILKRAVISYNEQFF.

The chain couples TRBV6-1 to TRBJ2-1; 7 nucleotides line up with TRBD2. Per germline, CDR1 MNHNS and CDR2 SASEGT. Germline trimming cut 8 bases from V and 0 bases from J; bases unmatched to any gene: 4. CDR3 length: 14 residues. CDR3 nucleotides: TGTGCCAGCGGGGGGGATCGCTCCTACAATGAGCAGTTCTTC. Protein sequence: CASGGDRSYNEQFF.

In DNA, the CDR3 is TGCGCCAGCACCACCGGGACAGGGTGGACAGATACGCAGTATTTT. It specifies CASTTGTGWTDTQYF. This chain connects TRBV5-1 to TRBJ2-3, with 9 bases aligning to TRBD1. The CDR3 runs to 15 residues. The junction had 8 bases not matched to a gene; V was cut back by 6 bases and J by 3 bases. The V gene's germline CDR1 is SGHRS and CDR2 YFSETQ.

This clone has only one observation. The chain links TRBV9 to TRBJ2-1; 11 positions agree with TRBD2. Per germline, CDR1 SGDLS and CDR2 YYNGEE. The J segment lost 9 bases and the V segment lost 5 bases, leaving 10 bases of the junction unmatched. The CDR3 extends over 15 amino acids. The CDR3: CASSIGGLAGGEQFF. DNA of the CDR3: TGTGCCAGCAGTATTGGGGGGCTAGCGGGAGGTGAGCAGTTCTTC. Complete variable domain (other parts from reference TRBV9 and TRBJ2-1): DSGVTQTPKHLITATGQRVTLRCSPRSGDLSVYWYQQSLDQGLQFLIQYYNGEERAKGNILERFSAQQFPDLHSELNLSSLELGDSALYFCASSIGGLAGGEQFFGPGTRLTVL.

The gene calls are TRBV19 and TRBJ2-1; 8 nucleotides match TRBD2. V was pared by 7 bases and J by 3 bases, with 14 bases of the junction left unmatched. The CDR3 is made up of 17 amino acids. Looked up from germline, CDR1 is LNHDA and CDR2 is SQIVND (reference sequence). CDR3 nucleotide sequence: TGTGCCAGTAACTCACCGAGGCGGGAGGCCCTCTACAATGAGCAGTTCTTC. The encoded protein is CASNSPRREALYNEQFF.

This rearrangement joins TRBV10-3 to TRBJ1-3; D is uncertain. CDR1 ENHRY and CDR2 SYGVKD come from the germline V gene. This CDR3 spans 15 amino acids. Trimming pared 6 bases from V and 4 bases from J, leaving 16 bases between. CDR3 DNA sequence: TGTGCCATCAGCGGCTCCGAGGGTACCGGAAACACCATATATTTT. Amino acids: CAISGSEGTGNTIYF.

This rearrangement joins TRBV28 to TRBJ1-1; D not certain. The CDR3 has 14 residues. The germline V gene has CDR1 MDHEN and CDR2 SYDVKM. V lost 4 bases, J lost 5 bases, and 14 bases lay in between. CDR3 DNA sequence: TGTGCCAGCAGTTCGTGGAGGGTAGGGACTGAAGCTTTCTTT. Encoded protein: CASSSWRVGTEAFF.